This T cell receptor (beta chain) came from a study of T cell clones after liver transplantation. Generated by immunoSEQ multiplex PCR, the TCRdb table keeps only in-frame clones and is missing some. The sample consists of fewer than 80,000 clones, around 84% of them appearing once. The germline CDR1 and CDR2 sequences are LNHNV and YYDKDF (reference sequence). Trimming pared 0 bases from V and 3 bases from J, leaving 15 bases between. The CDR3 is made up of 17 amino acids. The source was CD4+ T cells from blood, collected less than 50 months after liver transplant. The receptor was derived from a human patient who received a liver transplant. T cells may partly derive from the graft donor. This chain links TRBV15 with TRBJ2-1, with a possible D match to TRBD1 (7 bases). The CDR3 DNA reads TGTGCCACCAGCAGAGAAGCCCAGGGGGGTTACTACAATGAGCAGTTCTTC. Protein: CATSREAQGGYYNEQFF.